One and the same sample provided the 2 T cell receptor beta chains below, sequenced in a study of shared clonotypes between healthy human individuals. Produced via immunoSEQ multiplex PCR; TCRdb's table is partial and in-frame only. The data contain about 1 million clones, about 75% of them singletons. Sequencing used memory CD4+ T cells sorted from blood. Stated subset: CD45RA-negative fraction. These receptor sequences come from a man between 18 and 29 years old in good health.

The chain recombines TRBV6-5 with TRBJ1-1, with D unclear. The germline V gene encodes CDR1 MNHEY and CDR2 SVGAGI. The CDR3 covers 13 residues. Trimming cost V 10 bases and J 4 bases, with 16 bases left between them. The CDR3 here is CATRRGKSTEAFF. CDR3 nucleotides: TGTGCCACCCGTCGGGGAAAGTCCACTGAAGCTTTCTTT.

V usage is TRBV27 and J usage is TRBJ2-7; the D gene is possibly TRBD2 (6 bases). V gave up 4 bases and J gave up 2 bases, with 15 bases separating them. The CDR3 consists of 15 residues. From germline, CDR1 is MNHEY and CDR2 SMNVEV (reference sequence). As DNA, the CDR3 is TGTGCCAGCAGTTCCCCTAGCGAGGTAACCTACGAGCAGTACTTC. Protein product: CASSSPSEVTYEQYF.